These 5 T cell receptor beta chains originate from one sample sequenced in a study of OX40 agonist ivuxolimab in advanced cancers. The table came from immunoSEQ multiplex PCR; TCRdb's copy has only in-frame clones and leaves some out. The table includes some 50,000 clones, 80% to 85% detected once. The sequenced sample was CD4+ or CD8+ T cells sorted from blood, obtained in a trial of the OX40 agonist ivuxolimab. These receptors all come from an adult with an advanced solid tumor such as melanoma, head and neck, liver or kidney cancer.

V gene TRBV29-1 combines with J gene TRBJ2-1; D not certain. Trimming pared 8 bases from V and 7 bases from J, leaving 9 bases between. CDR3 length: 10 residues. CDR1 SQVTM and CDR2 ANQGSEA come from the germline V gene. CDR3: CSSMSNEQFF. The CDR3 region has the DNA TGCAGCTCCATGTCGAATGAGCAGTTCTTC.

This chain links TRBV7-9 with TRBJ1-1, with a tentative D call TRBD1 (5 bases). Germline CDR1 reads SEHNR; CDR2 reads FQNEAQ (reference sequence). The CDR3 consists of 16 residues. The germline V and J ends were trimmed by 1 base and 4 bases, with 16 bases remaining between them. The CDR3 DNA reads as TGTGCCAGCAGCTTAGTGGGACCCGGGCCAGGCACTGAAGCTTTCTTT. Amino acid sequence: CASSLVGPGPGTEAFF.

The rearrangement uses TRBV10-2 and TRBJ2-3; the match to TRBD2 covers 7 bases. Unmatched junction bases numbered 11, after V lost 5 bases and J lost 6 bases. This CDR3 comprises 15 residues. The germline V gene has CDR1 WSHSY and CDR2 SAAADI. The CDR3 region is CASSPPGGRSDTQYF. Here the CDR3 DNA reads TGCGCCAGCAGTCCACCGGGGGGTCGGTCGGATACGCAGTATTTT.

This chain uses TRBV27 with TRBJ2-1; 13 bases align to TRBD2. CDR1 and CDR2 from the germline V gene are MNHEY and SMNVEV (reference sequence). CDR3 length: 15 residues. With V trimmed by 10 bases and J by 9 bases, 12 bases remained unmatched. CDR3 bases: TGTGCCACCTCAATAACTAGCGGGAGGGCCATTGAGCAGTTCTTC. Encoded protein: CATSITSGRAIEQFF.

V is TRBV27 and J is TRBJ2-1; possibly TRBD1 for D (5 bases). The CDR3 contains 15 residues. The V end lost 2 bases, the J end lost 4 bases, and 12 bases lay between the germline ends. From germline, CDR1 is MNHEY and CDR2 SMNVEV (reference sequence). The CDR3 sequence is CASSLRAGPYNEQFF. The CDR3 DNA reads TGTGCCAGCAGTTTACGGGCAGGGCCTTACAATGAGCAGTTCTTC.